A single sample gave rise to the 9 T cell receptor beta chains below, sequenced in a study of blood T cell repertoires in COVID-19. Assay: immunoSEQ multiplex PCR; the TCRdb copy retains only in-frame clones and omits some. The table shows over 150,000 clones, with roughly 80% occurring only once. Specimen: PBMCs or T cells enriched from blood (not recorded which). These receptor sequences come from a woman between 50 and 59 years old who had recovered from COVID-19.

The genes are TRBV28 and TRBJ2-4; possible D gene TRBD2, 6 bases. Germline-derived CDR1 and CDR2 are MDHEN and SYDVKM. This CDR3 comprises 14 residues. Trimming stripped 2 bases from V and 6 bases from J, with 11 bases between. As DNA, the CDR3 is TGTGCCAGCAGTTTAACGGGGGTGACAAACATTCAGTACTTC. It is translated as CASSLTGVTNIQYF.

This chain connects TRBV10-3 to TRBJ2-1, with D maybe TRBD2 (5 bases). The germline gives CDR1 ENHRY, CDR2 SYGVKD. The CDR3 is 13 amino acids. V lost 5 bases and J lost 6, with 11 bases in between. CDR3 sequence (DNA): TGTGCCATCAGTCTAGCTGGGGTCAATGAGCAGTTCTTC. This gives the protein CAISLAGVNEQFF.

V and J are TRBV6-1 and TRBJ1-5, with unresolved D. The germline CDR1 and CDR2 sequences are MNHNS and SASEGT. This CDR3 has 14 residues. Trimming stripped 3 bases from V and 5 bases from J, with 11 bases between. Written as DNA, the CDR3 is TGTGCCAGCAGTGATTCTCTGGGCCATCAGCCCCAGCATTTT. Translated: CASSDSLGHQPQHF.

The count of this clone is one. This sequence joins TRBV6-6 and TRBJ2-1; tentatively, D is TRBD1 (6 bases). CDR1 is MNHNY, CDR2 SVGAGI, per germline (reference sequence). CDR3 length equals 16 residues. The V gene lost 7 bases and the J gene lost 0 bases, with 16 bases spanning the gap. The CDR3 nucleotides read TGTGCCAGCACCAAAGGGGGTCCAAGCTCCTACAATGAGCAGTTCTTC. This gives the protein CASTKGGPSSYNEQFF.

There are many counts of this clone. The rearrangement joins TRBV27 to TRBJ1-1, with D tentatively TRBD1 (5 bases). Per the germline V gene, CDR1 is MNHEY and CDR2 is SMNVEV (reference sequence). The CDR3 is 12 amino acids. V was cut by 7 bases and J by 7 bases, with 13 bases left in between. The CDR3 reads CASTRNRSEAFF. The CDR3 DNA sequence: TGTGCCAGCACCCGGAACAGGAGTGAAGCTTTCTTT.

CDR3 sequence (DNA): TGTGCCAGCACGACAGGGGGAGCCAAAAACATTCAGTACTTC. Protein product: CASTTGGAKNIQYF. The chain has TRBV28 and TRBJ2-4, with 9 bases aligning to TRBD1. From germline, CDR1 is MDHEN and CDR2 SYDVKM. Unmatched junction bases numbered 1, after V lost 7 bases and J lost 0 bases. This CDR3 has 14 residues.

CDR3 residues: CSGEDREAFF. Written as DNA, the CDR3 is TGCAGCGGGGAGGACCGTGAAGCTTTCTTT. The chain combines TRBV29-1 with TRBJ1-1; no clear D gene. In germline, CDR1 is SQVTM, CDR2 ANQGSEA. Trimming stripped 7 bases from V and 7 bases from J, with 10 bases between. CDR3 length: 10 amino acids.

The CDR3 DNA is TGTGCCACCAAGCCCTCTGGGGCCAACGTCCTGACTTTC. It is translated as CATKPSGANVLTF. The rearrangement links TRBV24-1 to TRBJ2-6; D unclear. The CDR3 is made up of 13 amino acids. V lost 8 bases and J lost 0, with 4 bases in between. Germline CDR1 reads KGHDR; CDR2 reads SFDVKD.

The J gene is TRBJ1-5, the V gene TRBV19; possibly TRBD1 for D (5 bases). CDR3 size: 13 residues. V was trimmed by 7 bases and J by 6 bases, leaving 13 bases between them. Germline V gene lookup returns CDR1 LNHDA and CDR2 SQIVND (reference sequence). The CDR3 DNA follows: TGTGCCAGTACCCCAGGGTATTTTCAGCCCCAGCATTTT. Translation gives CASTPGYFQPQHF.